What follows are 10 T cell receptor beta chains derived from one specimen sequenced in a study of vaccination and CD4 T cells after COVID-19. Their target antigens are unknown. Treatment in this sample: approximately 9-day PBMC culture with coronavirus spike peptide pools or control peptides (ViraFEST assay). The Oncomine TCR Beta short-read assay generated sequence data from the DNA of cultured CD4+ T cells. TCRdb passed the PCR reads through MiXCR, listing each CDR3 protein once. The sample lists more than 9,000 distinct CDR3 sequences, around 45% occurring once. The specimen was cultured CD4+ T cells from blood, collected after SARS-CoV-2 vaccination. These receptors came from a human donor with COVID-19.

The chain recombines TRBV9 with TRBJ2-7; 8 bases are a match to TRBD2. The J call is in doubt because the DNA end fits TRBJ2-5 better. The CDR3 sequence is 15 residues long. Germline CDR1 and CDR2: SGDLS and YYNGEE. In DNA form, the CDR3 reads TGTGCCAGCAGCGTAGTCGGGGGGGGAAAAGAGACCCAGTACTTC. It encodes CASSVVGGGKETQYF.

The chain has TRBV15 and TRBJ2-7; 8 bases agree with TRBD1. The CDR3 has 15 amino acids. Germline trimming cut 0 bases from V and 1 base from J; bases unmatched to any gene: 2. CDR1 and CDR2 from the germline V gene are LNHNV and YYDKDF (reference sequence). The CDR3 DNA reads as TGTGCCACCAGCAGAGACAGGGGGCATTCCTACGAGCAGTACTTC. It is translated as CATSRDRGHSYEQYF.

The V gene is TRBV7-2, the J gene TRBJ2-1, with 8 nucleotides matching TRBD2. Trimming took 1 base from V and 5 from J; bases not matched to a gene: 13. Germline V gene lookup returns CDR1 SGHTA and CDR2 FQGNSA. CDR3 length equals 18 residues. The CDR3 is CASSLGPRPGLAHNEQFF. The CDR3 nucleotides read TGTGCCAGCAGCTTAGGCCCCCGTCCCGGACTAGCCCACAATGAGCAGTTCTTC. Full variable domain (missing parts from reference TRBV7-2 and TRBJ2-1): GAGVSQSPSNKVTEKGKDVELRCDPISGHTALYWYRQSLGQGLEFLIYFQGNSAPDKSGLPSDRFSAERTGGSVSTLTIQRTQQEDSAVYLCASSLGPRPGLAHNEQFFGPGTRLTVL.

Only one count was recorded for this clonotype. The chain combines TRBV20-1 with TRBJ1-4; TRBD1 matches at 9 bases. The length of the CDR3 is 15 residues. Per the germline V gene, CDR1 is DFQATT and CDR2 is SNEGSKA (reference sequence). The trim removed 5 bases at V and 8 bases at J, leaving 12 bases unmatched. The chain's CDR3 is CSASLSQGAGEKLFF. CDR3 sequence (DNA): TGCAGTGCTTCCCTCTCACAGGGGGCAGGGGAAAAACTGTTTTTT.

This clonotype came up a few times. The V and J genes are TRBV6-1 and TRBJ2-2; 9 bases align to TRBD1. The CDR3 extends over 16 amino acids. V shed 4 bases and J 6 bases; nucleotides not matched to a gene: 9. Germline V gene sequence: CDR1 MNHNS, CDR2 SASEGT. The CDR3 DNA is TGTGCCAGCAGTGCAATTACAGGGGGCAGGCCCGGGGAGCTGTTTTTT. It is translated as CASSAITGGRPGELFF.

A few counts support this clonotype. The chain combines TRBV24-1 with TRBJ1-1; tentatively, D is TRBD1 (5 bases). Per the germline V gene, CDR1 is KGHDR and CDR2 is SFDVKD. This CDR3 has 18 amino acids. V dropped 1 base and J dropped 2 bases, with 19 bases sitting between them. CDR3 sequence: CATSDLGDQGRDNTEAFF. The CDR3 DNA follows: TGTGCCACCAGTGATTTAGGGGACCAAGGCCGCGATAACACTGAAGCTTTCTTT.

The chain carries TRBV28 and TRBJ1-6; possibly TRBD1 for D (5 bases). CDR1 is MDHEN, CDR2 SYDVKM, per germline. The CDR3 is 15 amino acids. V was clipped by 3 bases and J by 9 bases, with 15 bases between them. The CDR3 nucleotides are TGTGCCAGCAGTTTTTCAAAGGGGAGGGGTTCACCCCTCCACTTT. Its protein is CASSFSKGRGSPLHF.

The chain couples TRBV6-5 to TRBJ1-2; 7 bases fit TRBD1. The trim removed 4 bases at V and 10 bases at J, leaving 6 bases unmatched. Germline V gene data show CDR1 as MNHEY and CDR2 as SVGAGI. This CDR3 is 12 amino acids long. The CDR3 loop reads CASSSSRGDYTF. The CDR3 region has the DNA TGTGCCAGCAGTTCCTCCAGGGGGGACTACACCTTC.

The chain joins TRBV30 to TRBJ1-5; no clear D. The CDR3 covers 14 residues. Trimming took 0 bases from V and 2 from J, leaving 8 bases between them. Germline lookup yields CDR1 GTSNPN and CDR2 SVGIG (reference sequence). The CDR3 spells CAWSVWGGNQPQHF. DNA of the CDR3: TGTGCCTGGAGTGTATGGGGTGGCAATCAGCCCCAGCATTTT.

This chain connects TRBV12-3 or TRBV12-4 to TRBJ1-1, with TRBD1 matching 8 bases. The trim removed 6 bases at V and 7 bases at J, leaving 4 bases unmatched. The length of the CDR3 is 12 residues. CDR3 in DNA: TGTGCCAGCAGCAAAGACAGGGGTGAAGCTTTCTTT. Protein product: CASSKDRGEAFF.